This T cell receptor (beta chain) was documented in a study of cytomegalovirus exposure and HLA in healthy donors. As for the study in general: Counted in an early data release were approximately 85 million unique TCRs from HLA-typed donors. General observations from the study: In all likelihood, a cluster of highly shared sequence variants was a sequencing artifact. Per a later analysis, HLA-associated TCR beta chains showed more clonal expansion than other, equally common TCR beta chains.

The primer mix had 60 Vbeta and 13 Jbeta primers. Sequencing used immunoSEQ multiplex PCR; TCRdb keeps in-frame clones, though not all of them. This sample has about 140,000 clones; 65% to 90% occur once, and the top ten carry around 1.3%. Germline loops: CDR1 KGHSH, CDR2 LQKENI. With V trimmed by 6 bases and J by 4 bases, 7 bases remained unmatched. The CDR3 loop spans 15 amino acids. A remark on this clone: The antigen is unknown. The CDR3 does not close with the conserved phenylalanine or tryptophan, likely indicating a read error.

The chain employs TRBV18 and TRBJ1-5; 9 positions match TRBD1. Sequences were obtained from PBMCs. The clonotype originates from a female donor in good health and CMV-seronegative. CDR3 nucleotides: TGTGCCAGCTCTCAATCCGGGACAGGGAATCAGCCCCAGCATGTT. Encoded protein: CASSQSGTGNQPQHV.